The next 9 T cell receptor beta chains were all read from a single sample in a study of blood T cell repertoires in COVID-19 (dated by TCRdb to about 2020). Library construction relied on the immunoSEQ multiplex PCR assay. TCRdb re-hosts the immuneACCESS table, in-frame sequences only. Its copies lack some clones; in the studies checked, an unresolved V gene accounts for under half of them, and the cause for the rest is not known. Recorded for this sample are 60,000 to 80,000 clones; 88% of them occurred a single time. The ten largest clones capture around 4.5% of the sample. The sequenced sample was peripheral blood. All receptors derive from a human donor in a cohort sampled during active COVID-19.

This clone appeared a few times. The chain couples TRBV19 to TRBJ2-7, with TRBD2 matching over 7 bases. The V gene's germline CDR1 is LNHDA and CDR2 SQIVND (reference sequence). The CDR3 totals 15 residues. The trim removed 2 bases at V and 4 bases at J, leaving 8 bases unmatched. The CDR3 loop is CASSIRASGQYEQYF. Written as DNA, the CDR3 is TGTGCCAGTAGTATAAGGGCTAGCGGCCAATACGAGCAGTACTTC.

The chain uses TRBV4-2 and TRBJ2-7; 9 bases align to TRBD1. Per germline, CDR1 LGHNA and CDR2 YNFKEQ. The trim removed 0 bases at V and 6 bases at J, leaving 9 bases unmatched. The CDR3 is 16 amino acids. CDR3 residues: CASSQDPGQGTSEQYF. CDR3 nucleotide sequence: TGTGCCAGCAGCCAAGATCCGGGACAGGGAACCAGCGAGCAGTACTTC.

The CDR3 sequence: CASSDSIISQETQYF. Here the CDR3 DNA reads TGTGCCAGCAGTGACAGTATAATAAGCCAAGAGACCCAGTACTTC. V is TRBV25-1 and J is TRBJ2-5; D gene uncertain. V lost 3 bases, J lost 1 base, and 12 bases lay in between. The CDR3 totals 15 residues. CDR1 and CDR2 from the germline V gene are MGHDK and SYGVNS.

The V and J genes are TRBV4-1 and TRBJ1-4; TRBD1 might be the D (5 bases). The germline gives CDR1 MGHRA, CDR2 YSYEKL. The CDR3 length is 17 residues. V shed 0 bases and J shed 2 bases, with 13 bases lying between them. In DNA, the CDR3 is TGCGCCAGCAGCCAAGATGCTCAGGGCTCGACTAATGAAAAACTGTTTTTT. It codes for CASSQDAQGSTNEKLFF.

V and J are TRBV5-4 and TRBJ1-2; D call uncertain. Germline assignment: CDR1 SGHNT and CDR2 YYREEE (reference sequence). The CDR3 has 13 residues. Trimming removed 4 bases at V and 4 bases at J, with 11 bases between. The CDR3 DNA follows: TGTGCCAGCAGCCTCGGGTTAGGCTATGGCTACACCTTC. Translation gives CASSLGLGYGYTF.

Many counts were recorded for this clone. The chain combines TRBV28 with TRBJ2-7; no reliable D call. The CDR3 length is 15 residues. Germline V CDR1 and CDR2: MDHEN, SYDVKM. Between the trimmed V and J ends, which lost 6 bases and 7 bases, there was a span of 22 bases. CDR3 DNA sequence: TGTGCCAGCAGAACCCCTGGCGGCCCCACTTGGGAGCAGTACTTC. It is translated as CASRTPGGPTWEQYF.

The rearrangement links TRBV9 to TRBJ2-1, with 16 bases fitting TRBD2. This CDR3 contains 18 residues. With 4 bases clipped from V and 2 bases from J, the junction kept 6 bases outside the gene matches. The V gene's germline CDR1 is SGDLS and CDR2 YYNGEE. CDR3 protein: CASSPGTSGGGTYNEQFF. CDR3 in DNA: TGTGCCAGCAGCCCCGGGACTAGCGGGGGGGGGACCTACAATGAGCAGTTCTTC.

The chain recombines TRBV4-1 with TRBJ2-5; 7 bases agree with TRBD2. This CDR3 has 17 amino acids. Germline CDR1 reads MGHRA; CDR2 reads YSYEKL. After removal of 1 base from V and 3 bases from J, the junction contained 11 bases not matched to a gene. The CDR3 here is CASSQVGTGGVKETQYF. DNA of the CDR3: TGCGCCAGCAGCCAAGTTGGTACGGGGGGTGTAAAAGAGACCCAGTACTTC.

This chain connects TRBV2 to TRBJ1-4, with TRBD1 matching 7 bases. This CDR3 has 15 amino acids. Trimming at V came to 4 bases and at J to 4 bases, leaving 6 bases not matched to a gene. Germline-derived CDR1 and CDR2 are SNHLY and FYNNEI. Here the CDR3 reads CASSVTGVGNEKLFF. The CDR3 nucleotides are TGTGCCAGCAGTGTCACAGGGGTTGGTAATGAAAAACTGTTTTTT. The full variable domain, completed using reference TRBV2 and TRBJ1-4, is EPEVTQTPSHQVTQMGQEVILRCVPISNHLYFYWYRQILGQKVEFLVSFYNNEISEKSEIFDDQFSVERPDGSNFTLKIRSTKLEDSAMYFCASSVTGVGNEKLFFGSGTQLSVL.